The 3 T cell receptor beta chains below all came from one sample that was sequenced in a study of vaccination and CD4 T cells after COVID-19 (dated by TCRdb to the early 2020s). Antigens for these TCRs are unknown. Library preparation used PCR. Sequencing was performed on an Illumina iSeq 100. At the Johns Hopkins FTIC core, DNA from the cultured CD4+ T cells underwent TCR sequencing with the Oncomine TCR Beta short-read assay. Using fastp trimming at Q25 and MiXCR clonotype assembly, TCRdb reanalyzed the public sequencing data and kept in-frame beta chains. Rows are combined by CDR3 protein, so each entry shows the most common genes and DNA. In this sample the table shows 13,000 or so distinct CDR3 sequences, roughly 30% of which occur a single time. The top ten constitute 7% to 10% of the sample. This specimen's treatment or condition label, per the study, means: roughly 11-day PBMC culture with coronavirus spike peptide pools or control peptides (ViraFEST assay).

Specimen: CD4+ T cells from blood, cultured in vitro. These receptors originate from a human donor who had recovered from COVID-19.

There are a few counts of this clonotype. The genes are TRBV12-3 or TRBV12-4 and TRBJ1-5, with D unclear. This CDR3 comprises 13 residues. The germline V and J ends were trimmed by 3 bases and 4 bases, with 7 bases remaining between them. Here the CDR3 reads CASSLSQNQPQHF. The CDR3 DNA reads TGTGCCAGCAGTTTGAGCCAAAATCAGCCCCAGCATTTT.

The chain is built from TRBV2 and TRBJ2-7; D is perhaps TRBD2 (7 bases). Germline V lookup: CDR1 SNHLY, CDR2 FYNNEI. The CDR3 length is 16 residues. V dropped 2 bases and J dropped 5 bases, with 19 bases sitting between them. The chain's CDR3 is CASSEKWGGQSDEQYF. DNA for the CDR3: TGTGCCAGCAGTGAAAAGTGGGGGGGCCAATCCGACGAGCAGTACTTC.

This CDR3 is CASRSHGDGQPQHF. The CDR3 DNA is TGTGCCAGCCGTTCCCACGGGGACGGTCAGCCCCAGCATTTT. V is TRBV12-3 or TRBV12-4 and J is TRBJ1-5; D is perhaps TRBD1 (5 bases). This CDR3 region has 14 residues. Trimming cost V 8 bases and J 6 bases, with 17 bases left between them.